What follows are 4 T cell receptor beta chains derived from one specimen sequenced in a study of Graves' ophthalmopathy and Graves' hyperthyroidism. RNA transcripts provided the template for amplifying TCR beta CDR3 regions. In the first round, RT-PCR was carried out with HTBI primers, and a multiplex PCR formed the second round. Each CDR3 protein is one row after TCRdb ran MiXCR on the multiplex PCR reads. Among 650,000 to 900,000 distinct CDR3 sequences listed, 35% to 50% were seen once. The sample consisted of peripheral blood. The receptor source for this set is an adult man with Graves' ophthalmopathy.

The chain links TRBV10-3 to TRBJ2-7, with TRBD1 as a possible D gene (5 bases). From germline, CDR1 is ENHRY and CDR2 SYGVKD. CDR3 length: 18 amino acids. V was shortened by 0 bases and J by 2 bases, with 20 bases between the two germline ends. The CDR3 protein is CAISESYGRETRPYEQYF. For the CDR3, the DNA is TGTGCCATCAGTGAGTCTTACGGCAGGGAAACACGTCCCTACGAGCAGTACTTC.

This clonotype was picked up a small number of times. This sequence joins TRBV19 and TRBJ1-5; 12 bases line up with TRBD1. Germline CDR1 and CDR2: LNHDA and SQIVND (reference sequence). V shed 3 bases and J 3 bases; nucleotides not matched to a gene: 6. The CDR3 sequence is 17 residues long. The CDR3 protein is CASSMYGTGGDNQPQHF. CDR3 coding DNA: TGTGCCAGTAGTATGTATGGGACAGGGGGCGACAATCAGCCCCAGCATTTT.

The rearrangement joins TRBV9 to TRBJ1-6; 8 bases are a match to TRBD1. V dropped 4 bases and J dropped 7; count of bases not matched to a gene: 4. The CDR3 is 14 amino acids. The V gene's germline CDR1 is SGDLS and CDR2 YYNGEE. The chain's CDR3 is CASSHRGWNSPLHF. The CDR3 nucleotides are TGTGCCAGCAGCCACAGGGGGTGGAATTCACCCCTCCACTTT.

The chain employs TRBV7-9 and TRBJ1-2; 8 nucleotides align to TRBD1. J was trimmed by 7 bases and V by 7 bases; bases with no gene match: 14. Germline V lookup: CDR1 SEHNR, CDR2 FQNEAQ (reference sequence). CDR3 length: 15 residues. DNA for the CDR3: TGTGCCAGCACCCCCCTAGGACAGGGCCGAGGTGGCTACACCTTC. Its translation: CASTPLGQGRGGYTF.